The sequence of this T cell receptor (beta chain) was determined in a study of shared clonotypes between healthy human individuals. Points from the study as a whole: Generation probabilities were higher for clonotypes shared across all four sorted-subset donors than for unshared ones.

On this clone itself: The antigen remains unidentified.

Sequenced by immunoSEQ multiplex PCR; TCRdb stores in-frame clones only, minus some. The table has 2.3 million or so clones, roughly 93% seen once. V was shortened by 0 bases and J by 5 bases, with 14 bases between the two germline ends. The germline CDR1 and CDR2 sequences are MNHEY and SVGAGI. The CDR3 contains 15 residues. The specimen was naive CD4+ T cells from PBMCs. Described subset: CD45RA+ positively selected. V and J are TRBV6-5 and TRBJ2-7; D is possibly TRBD1 or TRBD2 (5 bases each). The source is a man aged 18 to 35 in good health. Some clones in this sample may be carry-over from other donors' samples. CDR3 nucleotides: TGTGCCAGCAGTTACTCCCTGAACAGGAGGCACGAGCAGTACTTC. Its translation: CASSYSLNRRHEQYF.